This TCR beta chain was recorded in a study of OX40 agonist ivuxolimab in advanced cancers. The data were produced by immunoSEQ multiplex PCR, yet TCRdb's version contains in-frame clones alone and is incomplete. The sample records 68,000 or so clones, about 89% being singletons. Germline V gene sequence: CDR1 MGHDK, CDR2 SYGVNS. V was pared by 7 bases and J by 8 bases, with 4 bases of the junction left unmatched. The CDR3 length is 11 residues. The input for sequencing was CD4+ or CD8+ T cells sorted from blood, taken in a trial of the OX40 agonist ivuxolimab. The chain is built from TRBV25-1 and TRBJ1-2, with TRBD1 matching over 7 bases. This clonotype was sampled from an adult with an advanced solid tumor such as melanoma, head and neck, liver or kidney cancer. This CDR3 is CASKYRGGYTF. As DNA, the CDR3 is TGTGCCAGCAAATACAGGGGAGGCTACACCTTC.